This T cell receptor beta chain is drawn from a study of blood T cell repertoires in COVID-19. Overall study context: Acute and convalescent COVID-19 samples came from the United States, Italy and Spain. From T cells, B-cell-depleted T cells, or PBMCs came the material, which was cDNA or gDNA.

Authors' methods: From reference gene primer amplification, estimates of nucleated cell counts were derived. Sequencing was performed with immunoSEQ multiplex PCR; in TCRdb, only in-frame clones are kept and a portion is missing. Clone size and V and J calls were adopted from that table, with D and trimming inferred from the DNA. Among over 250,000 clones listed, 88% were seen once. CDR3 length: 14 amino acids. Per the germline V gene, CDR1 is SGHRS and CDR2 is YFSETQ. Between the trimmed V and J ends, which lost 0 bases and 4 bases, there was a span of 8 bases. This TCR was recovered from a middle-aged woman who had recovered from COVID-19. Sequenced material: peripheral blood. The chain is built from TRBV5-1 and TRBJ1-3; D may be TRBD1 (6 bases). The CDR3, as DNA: TGCGCCAGCAGCTTGGCCAGGGGAGGAAACACCATATATTTT. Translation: CASSLARGGNTIYF.